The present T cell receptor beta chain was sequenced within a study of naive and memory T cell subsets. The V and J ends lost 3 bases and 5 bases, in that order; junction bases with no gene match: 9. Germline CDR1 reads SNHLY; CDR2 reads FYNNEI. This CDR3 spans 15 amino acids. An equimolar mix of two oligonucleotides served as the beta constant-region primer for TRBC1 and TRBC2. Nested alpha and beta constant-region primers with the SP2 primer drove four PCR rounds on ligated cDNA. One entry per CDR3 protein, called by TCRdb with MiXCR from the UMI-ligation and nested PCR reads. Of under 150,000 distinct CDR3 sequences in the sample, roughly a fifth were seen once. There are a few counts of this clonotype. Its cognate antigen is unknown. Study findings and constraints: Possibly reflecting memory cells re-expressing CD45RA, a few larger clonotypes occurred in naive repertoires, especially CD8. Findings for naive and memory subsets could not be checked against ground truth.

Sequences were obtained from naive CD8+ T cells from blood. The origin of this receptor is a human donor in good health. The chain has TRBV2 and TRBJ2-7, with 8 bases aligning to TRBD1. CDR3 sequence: CASSERRQGSHEQYF. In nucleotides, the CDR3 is TGTGCCAGCAGTGAGAGGAGACAGGGGTCGCACGAGCAGTACTTC. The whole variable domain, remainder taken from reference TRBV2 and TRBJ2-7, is EPEVTQTPSHQVTQMGQEVILRCVPISNHLYFYWYRQILGQKVEFLVSFYNNEISEKSEIFDDQFSVERPDGSNFTLKIRSTKLEDSAMYFCASSERRQGSHEQYFGPGTRLTVT.